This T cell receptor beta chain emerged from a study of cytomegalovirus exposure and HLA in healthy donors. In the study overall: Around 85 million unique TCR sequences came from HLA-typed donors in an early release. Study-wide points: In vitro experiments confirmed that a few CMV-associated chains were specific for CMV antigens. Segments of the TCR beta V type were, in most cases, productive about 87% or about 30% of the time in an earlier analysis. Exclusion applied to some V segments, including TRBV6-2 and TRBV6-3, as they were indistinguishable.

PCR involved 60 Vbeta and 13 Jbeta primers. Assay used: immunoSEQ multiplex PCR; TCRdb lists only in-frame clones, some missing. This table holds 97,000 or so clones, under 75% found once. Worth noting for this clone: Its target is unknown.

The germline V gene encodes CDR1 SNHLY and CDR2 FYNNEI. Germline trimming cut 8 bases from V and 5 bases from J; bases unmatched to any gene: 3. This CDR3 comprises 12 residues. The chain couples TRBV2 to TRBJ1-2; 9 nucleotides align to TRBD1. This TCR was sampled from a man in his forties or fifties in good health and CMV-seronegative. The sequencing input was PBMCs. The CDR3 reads CASGQGKYGYTF. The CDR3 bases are TGTGCCAGCGGACAGGGGAAGTATGGCTACACCTTC.